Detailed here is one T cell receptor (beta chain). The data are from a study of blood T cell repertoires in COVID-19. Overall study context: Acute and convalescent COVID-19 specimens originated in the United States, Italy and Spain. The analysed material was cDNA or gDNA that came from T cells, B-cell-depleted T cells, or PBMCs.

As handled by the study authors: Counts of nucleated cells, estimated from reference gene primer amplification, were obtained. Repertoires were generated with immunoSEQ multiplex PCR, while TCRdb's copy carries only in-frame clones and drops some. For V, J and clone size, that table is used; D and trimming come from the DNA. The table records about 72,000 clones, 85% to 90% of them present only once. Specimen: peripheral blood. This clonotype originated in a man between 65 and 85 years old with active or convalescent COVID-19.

CDR3 nucleotides: TGTGCCAGCAGCCAAGAGCGGGGAAATTCACCCCTCCACTTT. This encodes CASSQERGNSPLHF. The chain uses TRBV3-1 (or the pseudogene TRBV3-2) and TRBJ1-6, with D unresolved. The CDR3 contains 14 residues. From germline, CDR1 is LGHDT and CDR2 YNNKEL (reference sequence). The V end was cut by 0 bases, the J end by 7 bases, with 7 bases between.